This T cell receptor beta chain was identified in a study of T cells after yellow fever vaccination. Production of TCR cDNA was by 5'RACE template switching, which also added a universal primer site and UMIs. Each CDR3 protein is one row after TCRdb ran MiXCR on the 5' RACE reads. The sample records over 250,000 distinct CDR3 sequences, about 5.2% being singletons. This clonotype has a handful of counts. This clonotype was obtained from a man younger than 35 who received the YFV17D yellow fever vaccine. Sequencing was performed on CD4+ T cells sorted from PBMCs, taken on the day of the yellow fever booster vaccination.

CDR3 sequence reads: CASAFQQNSNSPLHF. DNA of the CDR3: TGTGCCAGCGCCTTCCAACAGAATTCGAATTCACCCCTCCACTTT. V gene TRBV6-6 combines with J gene TRBJ1-6; no clear D gene. The germline V and J ends were trimmed by 8 bases and 7 bases, with 18 bases remaining between them. The CDR3 spans 15 residues. From germline, CDR1 is MNHNY and CDR2 SVGAGI (reference sequence).